The TCR beta chain under discussion was sequenced for a study of blood T cells in healthy people across ages. Germline loops: CDR1 SGHRS, CDR2 YFSETQ. This CDR3 region has 16 residues. As for this clonotype: A much larger clone differs by one base, so this may be a read error.

The second PCR ran 7 to 11 cycles with a sample-barcoded 5' primer and J-beta primers. Every cDNA was tagged by a template-switch adaptor with 12 random nucleotides. TCRdb ran MiXCR on the 5' RACE reads and lists one entry per CDR3 protein. The sample has 1.5 million to 2 million distinct CDR3 sequences; roughly 27% are singletons. V usage is TRBV5-1 and J usage is TRBJ2-5; TRBD2 agrees at 8 bases. Near its end, the DNA agrees better with TRBJ2-7, so the J call may be wrong. The receptor was isolated from a woman in her twenties or thirties in good health. The sample was blood. CDR3 loop: CASSLAGGPQSHEQYF. CDR3 coding DNA: TGCGCCAGCAGCCTTGCGGGGGGCCCTCAATCCCACGAGCAGTACTTC.